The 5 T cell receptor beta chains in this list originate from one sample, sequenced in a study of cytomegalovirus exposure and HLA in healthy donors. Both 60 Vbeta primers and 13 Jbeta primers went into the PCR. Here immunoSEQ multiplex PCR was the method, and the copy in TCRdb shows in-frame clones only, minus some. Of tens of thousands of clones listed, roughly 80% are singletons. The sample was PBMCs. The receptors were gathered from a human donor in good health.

The DNA for the CDR3 is TGTGCCAGCAGCGCGGGACTAGCGGGATTCGAGCAGTACTTC. Translated, it gives CASSAGLAGFEQYF. This chain connects TRBV9 to TRBJ2-7, with 13 bases aligning to TRBD2. Germline V CDR1 and CDR2: SGDLS, YYNGEE. The CDR3 spans 14 residues. The junction had 3 bases not matched to a gene; V was cut back by 3 bases and J by 6 bases.

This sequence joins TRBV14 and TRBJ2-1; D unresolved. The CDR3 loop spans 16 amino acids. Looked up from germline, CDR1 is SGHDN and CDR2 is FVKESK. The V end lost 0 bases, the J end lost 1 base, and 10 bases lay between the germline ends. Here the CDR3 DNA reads TGTGCCAGCAGCCAAGATTGGAGTGTTTCCTACAATGAGCAGTTCTTC. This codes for CASSQDWSVSYNEQFF. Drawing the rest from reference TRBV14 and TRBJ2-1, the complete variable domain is EAGVTQFPSHSVIEKGQTVTLRCDPISGHDNLYWYRRVMGKEIKFLLHFVKESKQDESGMPNNRFLAERTGGTYSTLKVQPAELEDSGVYFCASSQDWSVSYNEQFFGPGTRLTVL.

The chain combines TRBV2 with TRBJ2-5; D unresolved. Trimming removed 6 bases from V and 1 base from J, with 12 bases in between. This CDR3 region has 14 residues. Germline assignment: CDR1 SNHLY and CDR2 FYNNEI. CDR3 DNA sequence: TGTGCCAGCAGGACCCGGGTGGCCCAAGAGACCCAGTACTTC. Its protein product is CASRTRVAQETQYF.

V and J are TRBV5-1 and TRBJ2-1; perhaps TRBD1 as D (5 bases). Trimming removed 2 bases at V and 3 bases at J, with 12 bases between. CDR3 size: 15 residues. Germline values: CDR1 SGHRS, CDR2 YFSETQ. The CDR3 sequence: CASSFYQGSYNEQFF. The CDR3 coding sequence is TGCGCCAGCAGCTTCTACCAGGGAAGCTACAATGAGCAGTTCTTC.

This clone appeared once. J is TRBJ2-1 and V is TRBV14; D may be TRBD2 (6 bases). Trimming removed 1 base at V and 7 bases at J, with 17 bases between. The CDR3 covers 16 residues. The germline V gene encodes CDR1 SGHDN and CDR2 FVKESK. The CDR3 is CASSQAEGLGGNEQFF. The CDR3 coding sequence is TGTGCCAGCAGCCAAGCGGAGGGGCTTGGGGGGAATGAGCAGTTCTTC.